This T cell receptor (beta chain) is drawn from a study of T cells in women clearing cervical HPV infection. Study-wide background: No precancer developed; the control's incident HPV16 infection cleared within 12 months.

There are 12 residues in the CDR3. Trimming pared 1 base from V and 8 bases from J, leaving 9 bases between. The V gene's germline CDR1 is DFQATT and CDR2 SNEGSKA (reference sequence). Assay: immunoSEQ multiplex PCR; the TCRdb copy retains only in-frame clones and omits some. The sample holds 30,000 to 35,000 clones. Comments on this clone: What it binds is not known. The read ends 3 residues shy of where the CDR3 ends; the end is completed using the germline J gene.

Regarding the study as a whole: CIN3+ cases had significantly higher TCR richness than controls; evenness did not differ. Richness differences could reflect unmeasured T-cell content per sample. Cases and controls were distinguished at AUC just under 0.85 by richness and V genes.

The specimen sequenced was blood buffy coat. V is TRBV20-1 and J is TRBJ2-1; D gene unclear. The clonotype was recovered from a woman aged 18 to 75 with a cervical HPV16 infection that either progressed to CIN3+ or cleared (not recorded which). The CDR3 reads CSARVSIDEQFF. CDR3 DNA, as far as it was read: TGCAGTGCTAGAGTTAGCATAGATGAG.